A single sample is the source of the 8 T cell receptor beta chains below, sequenced in a study of blood T cell repertoires in COVID-19. Measured with immunoSEQ multiplex PCR; TCRdb has only the in-frame clones, and not every one. The sample records 65,000 to 100,000 clones, around 88% being singletons. The specimen was peripheral blood. The receptors were sampled from a woman older than 75 with acute or convalescent COVID-19.

V gene TRBV6-2 or TRBV6-3 combines with J gene TRBJ2-3, with D perhaps TRBD1 (6 bases). The length of the CDR3 is 17 residues. Trimming cost V 0 bases and J 0 bases, with 13 bases left between them. Germline lookup yields CDR1 MNHEY and CDR2 SVGEGT. The CDR3 spells CASSYSPTGLSTDTQYF. CDR3 nucleotides: TGTGCCAGCAGTTACTCTCCAACAGGGTTGAGCACAGATACGCAGTATTTT.

The chain links TRBV19 to TRBJ2-1, with TRBD2 identical over 10 bases. Per germline, CDR1 LNHDA and CDR2 SQIVND (reference sequence). The CDR3 consists of 15 residues. V lost 2 bases to trimming and J lost 5 bases; unmatched junction nucleotides: 3. CDR3 DNA sequence: TGTGCCAGTAGTATACTACTAGCGGGGAACAATGAGCAGTTCTTC. Translated, it gives CASSILLAGNNEQFF.

V gene TRBV10-3 combines with J gene TRBJ1-1; D is possibly TRBD1 (6 bases). Germline lookup yields CDR1 ENHRY and CDR2 SYGVKD. V lost 3 bases and J 1 base, leaving 6 bases between the germline ends. This CDR3 spans 13 amino acids. In DNA, the CDR3 is TGTGCCATCAGTGACAGGGGGAACACTGAAGCTTTCTTT. It encodes CAISDRGNTEAFF.

The J gene is TRBJ2-3, the V gene TRBV5-6; possibly TRBD2 for D (5 bases). The germline V gene encodes CDR1 SGHDT and CDR2 YYEEEE. Trimming left V 1 base short and J 4 bases short, with 13 bases between. This CDR3 is built from 15 residues. Here the CDR3 DNA reads TGTGCCAGCAGCTTGCTAGCCCCCGGGGCAGATACGCAGTATTTT. It specifies CASSLLAPGADTQYF.

The CDR3 is CASSPPLTYEQYF. The CDR3 region has the DNA TGTGCCAGCTCACCACCATTAACATACGAGCAGTACTTC. This chain uses TRBV18 with TRBJ2-7; no reliable D call. The germline V and J ends were trimmed by 0 bases and 4 bases, with 7 bases remaining between them. The germline gives CDR1 KGHSH, CDR2 LQKENI. The CDR3 has 13 amino acids. The full variable domain, its missing parts supplied by reference TRBV18 and TRBJ2-7, is NAGVMQNPRHLVRRRGQEARLRCSPMKGHSHVYWYRQLPEEGLKFMVYLQKENIIDESGMPKERFSAEFPKEGPSILRIQQVVRGDSAAYFCASSPPLTYEQYFGPGTRLTVT.

This clone was observed a few times. This chain connects TRBV5-1 to TRBJ1-2, with unresolved D. Germline V lookup: CDR1 SGHRS, CDR2 YFSETQ. V was trimmed by 1 base and J by 0 bases, leaving 7 bases between them. This CDR3 has 14 amino acids. The CDR3 reads CASSLTKANYGYTF. The CDR3 DNA is TGCGCCAGCAGCTTGACAAAAGCTAACTATGGCTACACCTTC.

This sequence joins TRBV3-1 (or the pseudogene TRBV3-2) and TRBJ2-1, with 9 bases that match TRBD2. Germline CDR1 is LGHDT and CDR2 is YNNKEL (reference sequence). This CDR3 comprises 16 residues. The junction had 4 bases not matched to a gene; V was cut back by 4 bases and J by 0 bases. As DNA, the CDR3 is TGTGCCAGCAGCCGAACTAGCGGGCTCTCCTACAATGAGCAGTTCTTC. Amino acids: CASSRTSGLSYNEQFF.

The rearrangement uses TRBV10-2 and TRBJ1-2; D gene uncertain. The germline V gene has CDR1 WSHSY and CDR2 SAAADI. V was trimmed by 4 bases and J by 6 bases, leaving 9 bases between them. The CDR3 is made up of 12 amino acids. Here the CDR3 reads CASSGEGHGYTF. The CDR3 DNA sequence: TGCGCCAGCAGTGGAGAGGGTCATGGCTACACCTTC.